This TCR beta chain stems from a study of CD8+CD57+ T cells in acquired aplastic anemia. Using genomic DNA as the template, TCR beta VDJ and CDR3 profiling was carried out. Via MiXCR, TCRdb re-called the reads, giving one row per CDR3 protein. The table lists approximately 45,000 distinct CDR3 sequences, about two thirds of them singletons, with roughly 34% in the top ten. The sample taken for sequencing was sorted CD4+, CD8+, or CD8+CD57+ T cells (not recorded which) from PBMCs. The clonotype was recovered from a human donor in good health, serving as a control.

CDR3 region: CASILDGDSPLHF. The CDR3, as DNA: TGTGCCAGCATCCTAGATGGGGACTCACCCCTCCACTTT. The chain is built from TRBV2 and TRBJ1-6; weak D call: TRBD1 (5 bases). V was clipped by 7 bases and J by 10 bases, with 14 bases between them. CDR1 SNHLY and CDR2 FYNNEI come from the germline V gene. The CDR3 is made up of 13 amino acids.